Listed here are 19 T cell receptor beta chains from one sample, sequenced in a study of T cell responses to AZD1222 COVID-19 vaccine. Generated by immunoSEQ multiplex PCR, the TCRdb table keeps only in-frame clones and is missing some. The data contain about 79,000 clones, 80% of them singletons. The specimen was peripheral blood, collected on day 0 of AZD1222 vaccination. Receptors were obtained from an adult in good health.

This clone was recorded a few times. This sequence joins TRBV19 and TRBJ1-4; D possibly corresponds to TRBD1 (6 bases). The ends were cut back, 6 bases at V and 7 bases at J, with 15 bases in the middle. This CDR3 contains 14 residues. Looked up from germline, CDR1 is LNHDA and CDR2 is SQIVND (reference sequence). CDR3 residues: CASRGGGAGEKLFF. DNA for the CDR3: TGTGCCAGTAGAGGGGGGGGCGCCGGTGAAAAACTGTTTTTT.

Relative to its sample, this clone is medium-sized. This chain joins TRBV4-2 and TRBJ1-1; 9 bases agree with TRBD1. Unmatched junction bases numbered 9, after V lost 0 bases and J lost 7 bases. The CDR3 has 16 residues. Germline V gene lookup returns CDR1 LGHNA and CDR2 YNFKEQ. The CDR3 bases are TGTGCCAGCAGCCAAGAATCCGGGACAGGGAAACTTGAAGCTTTCTTT. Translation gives CASSQESGTGKLEAFF.

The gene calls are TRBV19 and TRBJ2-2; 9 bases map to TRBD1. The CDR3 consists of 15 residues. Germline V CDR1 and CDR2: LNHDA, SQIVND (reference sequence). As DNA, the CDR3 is TGTGCAATAGGCGGACAGGGGATCGGGACCGGGGAGCTGTTTTTT. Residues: CAIGGQGIGTGELFF.

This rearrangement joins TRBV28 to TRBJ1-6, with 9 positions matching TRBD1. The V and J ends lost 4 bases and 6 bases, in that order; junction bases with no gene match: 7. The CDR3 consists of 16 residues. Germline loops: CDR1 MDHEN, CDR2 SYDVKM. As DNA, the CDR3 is TGTGCCAGCAGTTATCCGGGGACAGGGACTAATTCACCCCTCCACTTT. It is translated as CASSYPGTGTNSPLHF.

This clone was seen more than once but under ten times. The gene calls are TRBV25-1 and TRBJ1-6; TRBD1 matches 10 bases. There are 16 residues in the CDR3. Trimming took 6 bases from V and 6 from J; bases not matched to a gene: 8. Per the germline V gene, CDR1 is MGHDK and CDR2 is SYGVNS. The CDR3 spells CASRISDRGLNSPLHF. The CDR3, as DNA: TGTGCCAGCAGAATTTCCGACAGGGGGCTTAATTCACCCCTCCACTTT.

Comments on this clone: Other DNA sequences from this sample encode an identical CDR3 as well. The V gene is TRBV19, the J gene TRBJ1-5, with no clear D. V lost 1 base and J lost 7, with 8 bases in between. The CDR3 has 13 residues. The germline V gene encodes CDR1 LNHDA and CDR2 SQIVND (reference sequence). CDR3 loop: CASSIGEGQPQHF. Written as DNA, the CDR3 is TGTGCCAGTAGTATAGGGGAAGGACAGCCCCAGCATTTT.

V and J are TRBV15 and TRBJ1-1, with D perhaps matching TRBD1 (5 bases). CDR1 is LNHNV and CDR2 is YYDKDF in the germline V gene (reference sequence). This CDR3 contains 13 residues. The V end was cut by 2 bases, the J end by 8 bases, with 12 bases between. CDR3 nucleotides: TGTGCCACCAGCAGACCGAGAGAGGGGGAAGCTTTCTTT. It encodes CATSRPREGEAFF.

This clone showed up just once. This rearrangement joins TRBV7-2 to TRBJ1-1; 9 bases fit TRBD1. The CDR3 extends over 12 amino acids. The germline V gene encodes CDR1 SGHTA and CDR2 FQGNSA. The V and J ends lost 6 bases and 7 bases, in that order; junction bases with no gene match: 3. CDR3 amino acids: CASRGTGREAFF. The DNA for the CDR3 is TGTGCCAGCAGGGGGACAGGGCGTGAAGCTTTCTTT. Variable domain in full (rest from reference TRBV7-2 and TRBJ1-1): GAGVSQSPSNKVTEKGKDVELRCDPISGHTALYWYRQSLGQGLEFLIYFQGNSAPDKSGLPSDRFSAERTGGSVSTLTIQRTQQEDSAVYLCASRGTGREAFFGQGTRLTVV.

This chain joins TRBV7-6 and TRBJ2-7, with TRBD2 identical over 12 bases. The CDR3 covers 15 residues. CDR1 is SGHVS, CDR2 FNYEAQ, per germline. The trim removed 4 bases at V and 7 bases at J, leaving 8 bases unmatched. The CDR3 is CASSSLAGGLSEQYF. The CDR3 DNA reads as TGTGCCAGCAGCTCCCTAGCGGGGGGGCTTAGTGAGCAGTACTTC. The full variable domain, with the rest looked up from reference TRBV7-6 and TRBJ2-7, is GAGVSQSPRYKVTKRGQDVALRCDPISGHVSLYWYRQALGQGPEFLTYFNYEAQQDKSGLPNDRFSAERPEGSISTLTIQRTEQRDSAMYRCASSSLAGGLSEQYFGPGTRLTVT.

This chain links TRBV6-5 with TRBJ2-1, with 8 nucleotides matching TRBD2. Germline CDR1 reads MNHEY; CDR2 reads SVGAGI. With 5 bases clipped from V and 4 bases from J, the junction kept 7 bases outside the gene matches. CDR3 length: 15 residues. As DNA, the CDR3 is TGTGCCAGCAGTCCTTCCGGGGGGGAATACAATGAGCAGTTCTTC. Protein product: CASSPSGGEYNEQFF.

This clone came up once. The CDR3 is CASSMGTGNQPQHF. For the CDR3, the DNA is TGTGCCAGCAGTATGGGGACAGGCAATCAGCCCCAGCATTTT. The chain links TRBV6-5 to TRBJ1-5; 7 bases are a match to TRBD1. V lost 5 bases and J lost 2; bases outside the gene matches: 3. CDR1 MNHEY and CDR2 SVGAGI come from the germline V gene. The CDR3 is made up of 14 amino acids.

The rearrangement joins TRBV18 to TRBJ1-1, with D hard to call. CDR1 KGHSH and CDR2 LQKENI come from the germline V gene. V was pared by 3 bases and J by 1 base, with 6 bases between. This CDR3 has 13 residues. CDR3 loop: CASSPIQNTEAFF. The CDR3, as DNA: TGTGCCAGCTCACCTATCCAGAACACTGAAGCTTTCTTT.

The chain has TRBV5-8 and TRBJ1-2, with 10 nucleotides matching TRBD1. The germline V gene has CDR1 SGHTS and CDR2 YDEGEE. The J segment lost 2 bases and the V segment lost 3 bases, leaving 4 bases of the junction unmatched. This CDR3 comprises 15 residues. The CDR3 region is CASSWPGQGNYGYTF. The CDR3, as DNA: TGTGCCAGCAGCTGGCCGGGACAGGGGAACTATGGCTACACCTTC.

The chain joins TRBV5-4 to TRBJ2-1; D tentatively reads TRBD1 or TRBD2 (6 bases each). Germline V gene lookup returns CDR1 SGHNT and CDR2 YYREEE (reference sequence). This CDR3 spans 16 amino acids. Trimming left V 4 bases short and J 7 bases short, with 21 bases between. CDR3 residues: CASSPGARGGGNEQFF. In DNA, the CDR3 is TGTGCCAGCAGCCCCGGGGCCAGGGGAGGAGGGAATGAGCAGTTCTTC.

CDR3 DNA sequence: TGTGCCAGCAGTGAGGACCGGGACACCTATGGCTACACCTTC. Translated, it gives CASSEDRDTYGYTF. The rearrangement joins TRBV2 to TRBJ1-2; D may be TRBD1 (6 bases). The CDR3 loop spans 14 amino acids. The germline CDR1 and CDR2 sequences are SNHLY and FYNNEI. Trimming removed 3 bases from V and 4 bases from J, with 12 bases in between.

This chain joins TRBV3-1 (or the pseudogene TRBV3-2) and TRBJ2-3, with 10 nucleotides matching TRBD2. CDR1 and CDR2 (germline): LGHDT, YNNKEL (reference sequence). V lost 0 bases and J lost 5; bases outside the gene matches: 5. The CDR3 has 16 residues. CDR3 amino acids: CASSQDSLAGRDTQYF. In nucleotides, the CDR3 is TGTGCCAGCAGCCAAGATTCACTAGCGGGACGAGATACGCAGTATTTT.

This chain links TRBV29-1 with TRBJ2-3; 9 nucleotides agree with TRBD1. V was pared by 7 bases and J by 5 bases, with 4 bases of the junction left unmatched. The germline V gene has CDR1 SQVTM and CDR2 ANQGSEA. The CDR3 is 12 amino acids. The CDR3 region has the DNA TGCAGCGGTGGACAGGGGAGAGATACGCAGTATTTT. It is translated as CSGGQGRDTQYF.

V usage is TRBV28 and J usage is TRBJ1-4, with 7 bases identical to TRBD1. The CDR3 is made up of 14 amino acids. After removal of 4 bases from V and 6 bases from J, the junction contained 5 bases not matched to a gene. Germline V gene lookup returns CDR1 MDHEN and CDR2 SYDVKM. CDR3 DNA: TGTGCCAGCAGTTCAGGGGGGGATGATGAAAAACTGTTTTTT. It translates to CASSSGGDDEKLFF.

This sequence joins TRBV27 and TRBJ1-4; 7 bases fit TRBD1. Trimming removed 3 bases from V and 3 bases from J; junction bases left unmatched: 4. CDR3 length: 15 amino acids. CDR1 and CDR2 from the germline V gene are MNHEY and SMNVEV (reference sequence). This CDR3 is CASSFLGTANEKLFF. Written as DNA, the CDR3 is TGTGCCAGCAGTTTTCTTGGGACAGCTAATGAAAAACTGTTTTTT.